Listed here is a single T cell receptor beta chain. The data were obtained in a study of shared clonotypes between healthy human individuals. The V end was cut by 3 bases, the J end by 4 bases, with 7 bases between. This CDR3 spans 13 amino acids. CDR1 is MNHNS and CDR2 is SASEGT in the germline V gene. Sorted subsets were amplified in replicate PCRs using approximately 0.2 ug DNA, about 30,000 T cell genomes. Original methodology: Quality scores were absent from the junction-only immunoSEQ sequences, so filtering differed. Data came from immunoSEQ multiplex PCR; TCRdb stores just in-frame clones and leaves some out. D and trimming were read from the DNA, whereas the V and J calls and clone size are those reported in that table. The sample holds 2 million to 2.5 million clones, over 90% seen once.

Sequenced input: naive CD4+ T cells from PBMCs. Specified subset: CD45RA+ positively selected. The clonotype comes from a man between 18 and 29 years old in good health. Some clones in this sample may be carry-over from other donors' samples. The chain recombines TRBV6-1 with TRBJ1-5; tentatively, D is TRBD1 (5 bases). For the CDR3, the DNA is TGTGCCAGCAGTGATAACAGGAATCAGCCCCAGCATTTT. Encoded protein: CASSDNRNQPQHF.